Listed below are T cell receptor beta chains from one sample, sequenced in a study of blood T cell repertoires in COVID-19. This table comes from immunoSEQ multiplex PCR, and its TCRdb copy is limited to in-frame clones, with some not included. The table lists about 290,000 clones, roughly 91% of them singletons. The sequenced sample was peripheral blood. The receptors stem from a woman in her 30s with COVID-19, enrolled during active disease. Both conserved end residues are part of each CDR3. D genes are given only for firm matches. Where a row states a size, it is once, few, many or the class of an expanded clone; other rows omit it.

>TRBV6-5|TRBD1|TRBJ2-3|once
CASSRDRGTDTQYF
TGTGCCAGCTCCCGGGACAGGGGCACAGATACGCAGTATTTT
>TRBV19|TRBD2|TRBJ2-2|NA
CASSIVGLDSGGELFF
TGTGCCAGTAGTATAGTGGGACTAGATTCCGGCGGGGAGCTGTTTTTT
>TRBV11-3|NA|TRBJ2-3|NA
CASSPGGGADTQYF
TGTGCCAGCAGCCCCGGGGGAGGAGCAGATACGCAGTATTTT
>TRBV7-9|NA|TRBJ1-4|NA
CASSSLVEKLFF
TGTGCCAGCAGCTCACTAGTTGAAAAACTGTTTTTT
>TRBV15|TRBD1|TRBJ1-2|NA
CATRKRGGGQGGFQGYTF
TGTGCCACCAGGAAGCGAGGGGGAGGACAGGGAGGATTTCAAGGCTACACCTTC
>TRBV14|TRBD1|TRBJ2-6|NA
CASSLGQGYGANVLTF
TGTGCCAGCAGCCTGGGACAGGGGTACGGGGCCAACGTCCTGACTTTC
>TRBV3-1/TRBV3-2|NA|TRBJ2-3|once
CASRFLDTQYF
TGTGCCAGCAGGTTTCTGGATACGCAGTATTTT
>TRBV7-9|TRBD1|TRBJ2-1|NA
CASSFERTGGNEQFF
TGTGCCAGCAGCTTTGAAAGGACAGGGGGGAATGAGCAGTTCTTC
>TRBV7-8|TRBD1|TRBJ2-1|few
CASSLGQGGGNEQFF
TGTGCCAGCAGCTTAGGACAGGGGGGTGGAAATGAGCAGTTCTTC
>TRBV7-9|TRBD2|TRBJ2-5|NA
CASSLAGRGFLQETQYF
TGTGCCAGCAGCTTAGCGGGGAGGGGTTTTCTTCAAGAGACCCAGTACTTC
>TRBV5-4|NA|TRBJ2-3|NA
CASRPRAAASTDTQYF
TGTGCCAGCAGGCCCCGCGCGGCGGCTAGCACAGATACGCAGTATTTT
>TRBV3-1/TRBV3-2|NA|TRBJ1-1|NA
CASSQEGGNTEAFF
TGTGCCAGCAGCCAAGAGGGGGGAAACACTGAAGCTTTCTTT
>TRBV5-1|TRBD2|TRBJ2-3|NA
CASREGGSTDTQYF
TGCGCCAGCAGGGAGGGAGGGAGCACAGATACGCAGTATTTT
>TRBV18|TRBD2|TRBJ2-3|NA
CASSPPGLAGFGADTQYF
TGTGCCAGCTCACCACCGGGACTAGCGGGGTTCGGGGCAGATACGCAGTATTTT
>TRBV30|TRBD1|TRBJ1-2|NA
CAWREADRGGGYTF
TGTGCCTGGAGAGAGGCGGACAGGGGTGGTGGCTACACCTTC
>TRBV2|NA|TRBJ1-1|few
CATGAGPEAFF
TGTGCCACCGGGGCGGGACCTGAAGCTTTCTTT
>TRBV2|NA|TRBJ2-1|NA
CASMTGSYNEQFF
TGTGCCAGCATGACGGGCTCCTACAATGAGCAGTTCTTC
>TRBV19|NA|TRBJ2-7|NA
CASSRGPYEQYF
TGTGCCAGTAGTAGGGGCCCATACGAGCAGTACTTC
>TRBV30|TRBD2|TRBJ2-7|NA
CAWSEGRGFNEQYF
TGTGCCTGGAGTGAGGGGCGGGGGTTCAACGAGCAGTACTTC
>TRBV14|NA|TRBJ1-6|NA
CASSLDRRGYSPLHF
TGTGCCAGCAGCCTTGACAGGAGAGGGTATTCACCCCTCCACTTT
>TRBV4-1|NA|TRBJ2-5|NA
CASSQARPTQETQYF
TGCGCCAGCAGCCAAGCTAGGCCTACCCAAGAGACCCAGTACTTC
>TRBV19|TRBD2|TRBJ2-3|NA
CASRPLAGDTDTQYF
TGTGCCAGTAGACCTCTAGCGGGGGACACAGATACGCAGTATTTT
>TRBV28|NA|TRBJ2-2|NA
CASSLGRNTGELFF
TGTGCCAGCAGTTTAGGGCGGAACACCGGGGAGCTGTTTTTT
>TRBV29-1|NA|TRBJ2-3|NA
CSVEGLHPTDTQYF
TGCAGCGTTGAGGGGCTCCACCCCACAGATACGCAGTATTTT
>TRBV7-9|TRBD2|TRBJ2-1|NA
CASSTVSSLAGYRNEQFF
TGTGCCAGCAGCACAGTTTCCTCTCTAGCGGGTTATCGCAATGAGCAGTTCTTC
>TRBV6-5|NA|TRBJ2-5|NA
CASSYGGTPLETQYF
TGTGCCAGCAGTTACGGCGGGACCCCGTTGGAGACCCAGTACTTC
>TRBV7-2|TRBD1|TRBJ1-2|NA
CASSLGGGDRAGGYTF
TGTGCCAGCAGCTTAGGAGGGGGGGACAGGGCCGGTGGCTACACCTTC
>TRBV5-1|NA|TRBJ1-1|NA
CASSLVVEGEAFF
TGCGCCAGCAGCTTGGTAGTGGAGGGAGAAGCTTTCTTT
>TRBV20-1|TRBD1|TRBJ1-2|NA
CSAGQGIGYTF
TGCAGTGCTGGACAGGGGATTGGCTACACCTTC
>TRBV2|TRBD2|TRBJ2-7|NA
CASSPHSGDEQYF
TGTGCCAGCAGCCCACACAGCGGGGACGAGCAGTACTTC
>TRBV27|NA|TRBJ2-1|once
CASSRGLNEQFF
TGTGCCAGCAGTCGAGGACTGAATGAGCAGTTCTTC
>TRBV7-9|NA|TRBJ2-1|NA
CASSSLFGSFNEQFF
TGTGCCAGCAGCTCCTTATTCGGGAGCTTTAATGAGCAGTTCTTC
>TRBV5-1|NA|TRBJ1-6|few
CASSRQTVSSYNSPLHF
TGCGCCAGCAGTAGACAGACGGTCAGCTCCTATAATTCACCCCTCCACTTT
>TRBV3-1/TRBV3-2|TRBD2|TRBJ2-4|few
CASSRLAGGWSKNIQYF
TGTGCCAGCAGCCGACTAGCGGGGGGTTGGTCCAAAAACATTCAGTACTTC
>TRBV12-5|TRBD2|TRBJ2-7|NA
CATGAGGTEQYF
TGTGCTACGGGGGCGGGGGGCACCGAGCAGTACTTC
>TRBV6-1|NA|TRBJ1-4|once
CASSATPMRPNEKLFF
TGTGCCAGCAGTGCGACCCCGATGAGGCCTAATGAAAAACTGTTTTTT
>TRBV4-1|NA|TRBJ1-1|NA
CASSQAGGTPDAFF
TGCGCCAGCAGCCAAGCCGGGGGGACCCCAGATGCTTTCTTT
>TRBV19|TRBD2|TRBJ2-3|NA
CASSIGGGTDTQYF
TGTGCCAGTAGTATAGGGGGGGGGACAGATACGCAGTATTTT